Listed below are T cell receptor beta chains from one sample, sequenced in a study of cytomegalovirus exposure and HLA in healthy donors. The assay was immunoSEQ multiplex PCR, and TCRdb's table has in-frame clones only and misses some. This sample's clone table lists 140,000 or so clones. Material: PBMCs. Receptors originate from a male donor in good health and CMV-seronegative. Each CDR3 is given with its conserved first and last residue. A D gene is named only where the DNA matches it firmly.

v_gene: TRBV6-1
j_gene: TRBJ2-5
d_gene: .
CDR3nt: TGTGCCAGCAGAGTCGACAGATTTGAAGAGACCCAGTACTTC
CDR3aa: CASRVDRFEETQYF

v_gene: TRBV18
j_gene: TRBJ2-3
d_gene: TRBD2
CDR3nt: TGTGCCAGCTCACCCCGGACTAGCGGTGGGGATACGCAGTATTTT
CDR3aa: CASSPRTSGGDTQYF

v_gene: TRBV30
j_gene: TRBJ1-2
d_gene: TRBD1
CDR3nt: TGTGCCTGGAGTGTACAGGGGACAGGGGCATATGGCTACACCTTC
CDR3aa: CAWSVQGTGAYGYTF

v_gene: TRBV27
j_gene: TRBJ1-5
d_gene: .
CDR3nt: TGTGCCAGCAGTTTATCGGGAGATCAGCCCCAGCATTTT
CDR3aa: CASSLSGDQPQHF

v_gene: TRBV6-1
j_gene: TRBJ2-7
d_gene: .
CDR3nt: TGTGCCAGCAGTGAAGCCAGATCGGGGGGGGACAGAACCTACGAGCAGTACTTC
CDR3aa: CASSEARSGGDRTYEQYF

v_gene: TRBV5-4
j_gene: TRBJ1-1
d_gene: .
CDR3nt: TGTGCCAGCAGCAAAGCGGGGACGGTGAACACTGAAGCTTTCTTT
CDR3aa: CASSKAGTVNTEAFF

v_gene: TRBV7-2
j_gene: TRBJ2-3
d_gene: TRBD2
CDR3nt: TGTGCCAGCAGTCCTAGAGCGGGGCGGGGGAGCACAGATACGCAGTATTTT
CDR3aa: CASSPRAGRGSTDTQYF

v_gene: TRBV20-1
j_gene: TRBJ1-5
d_gene: .
CDR3nt: TGCAGTGCTAGTCTCGATCAGCCCCAGCATTTT
CDR3aa: CSASLDQPQHF

v_gene: TRBV7-9
j_gene: TRBJ2-5
d_gene: TRBD1
CDR3nt: TGTGCCAGCAGCTGGACAGGGGGGGGCGAGACCCAGTACTTC
CDR3aa: CASSWTGGGETQYF

v_gene: TRBV18
j_gene: TRBJ2-3
d_gene: .
CDR3nt: TGTGCCAGCTCACCACCAGCTGCCCCGAGGGATACGCAGTATTTT
CDR3aa: CASSPPAAPRDTQYF

v_gene: TRBV30
j_gene: TRBJ1-1
d_gene: .
CDR3nt: TGTGCCTGGAGTGTACCGGAGGTAATGGACACTGAAGCTTTCTTT
CDR3aa: CAWSVPEVMDTEAFF

v_gene: TRBV10-3
j_gene: TRBJ2-7
d_gene: .
CDR3nt: TGTGCCATCTCTTCTGGCGGGTCTACTCTGCACGAGCAGTACTTC
CDR3aa: CAISSGGSTLHEQYF

v_gene: TRBV18
j_gene: TRBJ2-7
d_gene: TRBD1
CDR3nt: TGTGCCAGCTCACCGGATTCTGGACAGGGCTTCTCCTACGAGCAGTACTTC
CDR3aa: CASSPDSGQGFSYEQYF

v_gene: TRBV6-5
j_gene: TRBJ1-6
d_gene: TRBD1
CDR3nt: TGTGCCAGCAGTTACTTAGGGGGGACAGTGTATTCACCCCTCCACTTT
CDR3aa: CASSYLGGTVYSPLHF

v_gene: TRBV2
j_gene: TRBJ2-3
d_gene: TRBD1
CDR3nt: TGTGCCAGCAGCGGGGACAGGATGACCACAGATACGCAGTATTTT
CDR3aa: CASSGDRMTTDTQYF

v_gene: TRBV18
j_gene: TRBJ1-3
d_gene: .
CDR3nt: TGTGCCAGCTCACCACCGGGAGTCTCTGGAAACACCATATATTTT
CDR3aa: CASSPPGVSGNTIYF

v_gene: TRBV6-6
j_gene: TRBJ1-1
d_gene: .
CDR3nt: TGTGCCAGCAAAGAGTACACTGAAGCTTTCTTT
CDR3aa: CASKEYTEAFF

v_gene: TRBV5-5
j_gene: TRBJ2-7
d_gene: TRBD2
CDR3nt: TGTGCCAGCACCCCCATTACTAGCGCGGACTACGAGCAGTACTTC
CDR3aa: CASTPITSADYEQYF

v_gene: TRBV5-6
j_gene: TRBJ2-7
d_gene: .
CDR3nt: TGTGCCAGCAGCCCCAAGGGGCAACACTACGAGCAGTACTTC
CDR3aa: CASSPKGQHYEQYF

v_gene: TRBV5-1
j_gene: TRBJ1-1
d_gene: TRBD1
CDR3nt: TGCGCCAGCAGCTTGCAGGGAGGATGGACAGGGGACACTGAAGCTTTCTTT
CDR3aa: CASSLQGGWTGDTEAFF

v_gene: TRBV18
j_gene: TRBJ1-2
d_gene: .
CDR3nt: TGTGCCAGCTCACTAACACAGGGAGACTATGGCTACACCTTC
CDR3aa: CASSLTQGDYGYTF

v_gene: TRBV5-1
j_gene: TRBJ1-1
d_gene: TRBD1
CDR3nt: TGCGCCAGCAGCTCCCCGACAGGGGTGAACACTGAAGCTTTCTTT
CDR3aa: CASSSPTGVNTEAFF

v_gene: TRBV19
j_gene: TRBJ1-6
d_gene: .
CDR3nt: TGTGCCAGTAGTACCCCGAATTCACCCCTCCACTTT
CDR3aa: CASSTPNSPLHF

v_gene: TRBV5-1
j_gene: TRBJ2-1
d_gene: .
CDR3nt: TGCGCCAGCAGCTTGGGGAGAGGAAGTAGCCGACTCGATATACTTAATGAGCAGTTCTTC
CDR3aa: CASSLGRGSSRLDILNEQFF

v_gene: TRBV12-5
j_gene: TRBJ2-2
d_gene: TRBD2
CDR3nt: TGTGCTAGTGGTTTGGGGAATGGACTAGCGCGGACCGGGGAGCTGTTTTTT
CDR3aa: CASGLGNGLARTGELFF

v_gene: TRBV11-2
j_gene: TRBJ2-6
d_gene: .
CDR3nt: TGTGCCAGCAGCCCTCCCCCTGGGGCCAACGTCCTGACTTTC
CDR3aa: CASSPPPGANVLTF

v_gene: TRBV18
j_gene: TRBJ2-1
d_gene: .
CDR3nt: TGTGCCAGCTCACCCGGAGGGTATGAGCAGTTCTTC
CDR3aa: CASSPGGYEQFF

v_gene: TRBV9
j_gene: TRBJ2-5
d_gene: .
CDR3nt: TGTGCCAGCAGCGTAGCGGGACTCGGCCAGGAGACCCAGTACTTC
CDR3aa: CASSVAGLGQETQYF

v_gene: TRBV6-5
j_gene: TRBJ2-1
d_gene: TRBD2
CDR3nt: TGTGCCAGCAGTACCGGGACTAGCGGGGGGGCTGAGCAGTTCTTC
CDR3aa: CASSTGTSGGAEQFF

v_gene: TRBV11-3
j_gene: TRBJ2-7
d_gene: TRBD1
CDR3nt: TGTGCCAGCAGCTATCGCGAGGGGGCTGGGGAGCAGTACTTC
CDR3aa: CASSYREGAGEQYF